This passage covers 19 T cell receptor beta chains from one sample sequenced in a study of CD8 T cell repertoires and HIV-1 epitope variants. The data were produced by immunoSEQ multiplex PCR, yet TCRdb's version contains in-frame clones alone and is incomplete. The sample consists of almost 6,000 clones, 65% to 75% of them appearing once. For these TCRs, the target antigens are not known. The material sequenced was cultured CD8+ T cells derived from PBMCs. The receptors stem from a male donor with HIV.

This chain links TRBV7-9 with TRBJ2-3, with 8 bases fitting TRBD2. Germline assignment: CDR1 SEHNR and CDR2 FQNEAQ (reference sequence). CDR3 length: 15 residues. Trimming removed 4 bases from V and 1 base from J; junction bases left unmatched: 4. CDR3 protein: CASSSLTSGTDTQYF. CDR3 DNA: TGTGCCAGCAGCTCCCTGACTAGCGGCACAGATACGCAGTATTTT.

The chain couples TRBV6-5 to TRBJ2-1, with D unclear. The ends were cut back, 0 bases at V and 5 bases at J, with 14 bases in the middle. Germline CDR1 and CDR2: MNHEY and SVGAGI. The CDR3 is 16 amino acids. As DNA, the CDR3 is TGTGCCAGCAGTTACTCGACAAGCGTTAGCCACAATGAGCAGTTCTTC. Protein: CASSYSTSVSHNEQFF.

This chain joins TRBV29-1 and TRBJ2-2; TRBD1 matches 9 bases. J lost 6 bases, V lost 7 bases, and 6 bases had no gene match. The CDR3 runs 13 residues. Germline lookup yields CDR1 SQVTM and CDR2 ANQGSEA. DNA of the CDR3: TGCAGCGCACAGGGGGCGGTGGCCGGGGAGCTGTTTTTT. This gives the protein CSAQGAVAGELFF.

The rearrangement joins TRBV30 to TRBJ2-1; 9 nucleotides align to TRBD2. The germline gives CDR1 GTSNPN, CDR2 SVGIG (reference sequence). V lost 2 bases to trimming and J lost 9 bases; unmatched junction nucleotides: 8. The CDR3 length is 14 residues. Here the CDR3 DNA reads TGTGCCTGGAGTCAAGCGGGGGGATTTCCTGAGCAGTTCTTC. Encoded protein: CAWSQAGGFPEQFF.

This clone was counted a few times. The V gene is TRBV7-8, the J gene TRBJ2-3; 9 bases align to TRBD2. The V and J ends lost 8 bases and 1 base, in that order; junction bases with no gene match: 10. Germline CDR1 SGHVS, CDR2 FQNEAQ. The CDR3 is made up of 16 amino acids. DNA for the CDR3: TGTGCCAGCCACGAGCTAGCGGGGACACGCACAGATACGCAGTATTTT. It encodes CASHELAGTRTDTQYF.

This chain uses TRBV29-1 with TRBJ2-7, with unresolved D. Germline loops: CDR1 SQVTM, CDR2 ANQGSEA. The V and J ends lost 0 bases and 3 bases respectively, with 6 bases between them. CDR3 length: 12 amino acids. CDR3 sequence: CSVEDPGYEQYF. CDR3 bases: TGCAGCGTTGAAGATCCTGGCTACGAGCAGTACTTC.

This clone was seen a handful of times. J is TRBJ1-5 and V is TRBV10-2; 8 nucleotides line up with TRBD1. Per germline, CDR1 WSHSY and CDR2 SAAADI. V lost 11 bases and J lost 0; bases outside the gene matches: 6. This CDR3 is built from 14 residues. The CDR3 loop is CAVGTGVSNQPQHF. For the CDR3, the DNA is TGCGCCGTAGGGACAGGCGTTAGCAATCAGCCCCAGCATTTT.

This clone was counted only a few times. The rearrangement joins TRBV9 to TRBJ2-7, with 8 bases matching TRBD2. This CDR3 contains 15 residues. Germline CDR1 reads SGDLS; CDR2 reads YYNGEE. V was clipped by 3 bases and J by 5 bases; unmatched bases: 10. CDR3 in DNA: TGTGCCAGCAGCGCTGCCCCGGGAGGGCAACACGAGCAGTACTTC. Protein sequence: CASSAAPGGQHEQYF.

This chain connects TRBV2 to TRBJ2-1; D not resolved. CDR1 is SNHLY, CDR2 FYNNEI, per germline. The V and J ends lost 6 bases and 0 bases respectively, with 9 bases between them. The CDR3 length is 14 residues. CDR3 sequence (DNA): TGTGCCAGCAGACCCAAAGGCTCCTACAATGAGCAGTTCTTC. The encoded protein is CASRPKGSYNEQFF. The full variable domain, completed using reference TRBV2 and TRBJ2-1, is EPEVTQTPSHQVTQMGQEVILRCVPISNHLYFYWYRQILGQKVEFLVSFYNNEISEKSEIFDDQFSVERPDGSNFTLKIRSTKLEDSAMYFCASRPKGSYNEQFFGPGTRLTVL.

The chain couples TRBV7-9 to TRBJ2-1; perhaps TRBD1 as D (6 bases). V was cut by 3 bases and J by 10 bases, with 10 bases left in between. The CDR3 has 12 amino acids. Per germline, CDR1 SEHNR and CDR2 FQNEAQ (reference sequence). The CDR3, as DNA: TGTGCCAGCAGCTTGGGGACAACGGAGCAGTTCTTC. This sequence encodes CASSLGTTEQFF. The whole variable domain, filled in from reference TRBV7-9 and TRBJ2-1, reads DTGVSQNPRHKITKRGQNVTFRCDPISEHNRLYWYRQTLGQGPEFLTYFQNEAQLEKSRLLSDRFSAERPKGSFSTLEIQRTEQGDSAMYLCASSLGTTEQFFGPGTRLTVL.

This rearrangement joins TRBV7-8 to TRBJ2-7; no clear D gene. This CDR3 region has 13 residues. Germline loops: CDR1 SGHVS, CDR2 FQNEAQ. V lost 4 bases to trimming and J lost 7 bases, with 14 bases between them. CDR3 protein: CASSSEVTEEQYF. The CDR3 region has the DNA TGTGCCAGCAGCTCTGAGGTCACCGAGGAGCAGTACTTC.

The rearrangement joins TRBV29-1 to TRBJ1-1; D gene ambiguous. CDR3 size: 12 residues. Germline V gene lookup returns CDR1 SQVTM and CDR2 ANQGSEA. V dropped 3 bases and J dropped 7 bases, with 12 bases sitting between them. CDR3 DNA: TGCAGCGTTGACCTACTTATGGGTGAAGCTTTCTTT. Its translation is CSVDLLMGEAFF.

This sequence joins TRBV25-1 and TRBJ2-7; D call uncertain. Between the trimmed V and J ends, which lost 5 bases and 2 bases, there was a span of 13 bases. The CDR3 length is 14 residues. Germline V gene lookup returns CDR1 MGHDK and CDR2 SYGVNS. The CDR3: CASSSDVSAYEQYF. Written as DNA, the CDR3 is TGTGCCAGCAGTTCAGATGTCTCGGCCTACGAGCAGTACTTC.

V usage is TRBV28 and J usage is TRBJ2-1; D possibly corresponds to TRBD2 (6 bases). Trimming cost V 8 bases and J 8 bases, with 16 bases left between them. Germline CDR1 is MDHEN and CDR2 is SYDVKM. The CDR3 loop spans 13 amino acids. CDR3 nucleotide sequence: TGTGCCAGCCTGACTACTAGCAAGGATGAGCAGTTCTTC. This translates into CASLTTSKDEQFF.

The rearrangement joins TRBV20-1 to TRBJ1-2, with a tentative D call TRBD1 (5 bases). With 5 bases removed from V and 4 bases from J, the gap between germline ends came to 8 bases. Germline CDR1 and CDR2: DFQATT and SNEGSKA (reference sequence). The CDR3 sequence is 11 residues long. In DNA form, the CDR3 reads TGCAGTGCTGAGACAGTCTATGGCTACACCTTC. Translating it yields CSAETVYGYTF.

The rearrangement joins TRBV11-2 to TRBJ2-1, with D tentatively TRBD2 (5 bases). In germline, CDR1 is SGHAT, CDR2 FQNNGV. CDR3 size: 15 residues. Trimming stripped 3 bases from V and 0 bases from J, with 9 bases between. The CDR3 protein is CASSLTGSSYNEQFF. The CDR3 coding sequence is TGTGCCAGCAGCTTGACGGGGAGCTCCTACAATGAGCAGTTCTTC.

This rearrangement joins TRBV20-1 to TRBJ1-4; D ambiguous. Germline CDR1 is DFQATT and CDR2 is SNEGSKA (reference sequence). The CDR3 extends over 11 amino acids. V lost 0 bases and J 8 bases, leaving 4 bases between the germline ends. For the CDR3, the DNA is TGCAGTGCTAGAGACAGGGAAAAACTGTTTTTT. Protein: CSARDREKLFF.

V gene TRBV5-1 combines with J gene TRBJ1-4; D perhaps matches TRBD1 (6 bases). Germline values: CDR1 SGHRS, CDR2 YFSETQ. V lost 4 bases, J lost 0 bases, and 10 bases lay in between. This CDR3 has 15 residues. The chain's CDR3 is CASSPGQTTNEKLFF. In DNA form, the CDR3 reads TGCGCCAGCAGCCCCGGACAGACAACTAATGAAAAACTGTTTTTT.

The rearrangement links TRBV27 to TRBJ2-1, with no clear D. There are 15 residues in the CDR3. Germline-derived CDR1 and CDR2 are MNHEY and SMNVEV (reference sequence). Trimming stripped 4 bases from V and 7 bases from J, with 17 bases between. CDR3 protein: CASSSSHSISNEQFF. DNA for the CDR3: TGTGCCAGCAGTTCATCTCATTCGATTTCTAATGAGCAGTTCTTC.